This TCR beta chain was sequenced in a study of cytomegalovirus exposure and HLA in healthy donors. The table lists this clone with a count of one. A multiplex PCR was run with 60 Vbeta primers and 13 Jbeta primers. The protocol was immunoSEQ multiplex PCR, while the TCRdb copy is restricted to in-frame clones and leaves out a portion. Here the sample spans some 270,000 clones, roughly 80% being singletons. This CDR3 is built from 14 residues. Germline V gene data show CDR1 as LNHDA and CDR2 as SQIVND (reference sequence). Trimming took 6 bases from V and 2 from J, leaving 11 bases between them. This chain links TRBV19 with TRBJ1-5; the D is unclear. This receptor was identified in a girl under 10 years old in good health and CMV-seronegative. The source material was PBMCs. CDR3 loop: CASRFRGGNQPQHF. The CDR3 DNA sequence: TGTGCCAGTAGATTCCGGGGTGGCAATCAGCCCCAGCATTTT. The full variable domain, in which reference TRBV19 and TRBJ1-5 provide the parts outside the CDR3, is DGGITQSPKYLFRKEGQNVTLSCEQNLNHDAMYWYRQDPGQGLRLIYYSQIVNDFQKGDIAEGYSVSREKKESFPLTVTSAQKNPTAFYLCASRFRGGNQPQHFGDGTRLSIL.